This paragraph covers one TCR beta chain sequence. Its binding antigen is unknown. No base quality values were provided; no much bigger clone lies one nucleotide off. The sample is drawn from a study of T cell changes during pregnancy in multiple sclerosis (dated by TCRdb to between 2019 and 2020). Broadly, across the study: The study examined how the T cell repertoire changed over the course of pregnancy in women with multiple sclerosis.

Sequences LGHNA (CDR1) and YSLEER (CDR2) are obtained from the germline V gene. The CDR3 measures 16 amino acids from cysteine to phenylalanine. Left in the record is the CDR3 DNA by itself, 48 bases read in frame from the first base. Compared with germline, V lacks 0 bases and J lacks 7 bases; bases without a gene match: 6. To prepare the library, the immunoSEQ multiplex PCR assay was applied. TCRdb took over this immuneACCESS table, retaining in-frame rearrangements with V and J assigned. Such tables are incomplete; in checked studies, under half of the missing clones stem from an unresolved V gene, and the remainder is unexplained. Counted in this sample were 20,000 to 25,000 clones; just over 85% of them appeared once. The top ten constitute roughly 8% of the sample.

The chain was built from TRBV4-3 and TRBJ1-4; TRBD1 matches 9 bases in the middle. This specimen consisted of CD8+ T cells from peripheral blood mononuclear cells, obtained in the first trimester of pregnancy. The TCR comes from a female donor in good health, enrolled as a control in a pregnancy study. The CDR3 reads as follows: CASSQERGQGTEKLFF. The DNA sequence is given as TGCGCCAGCAGCCAAGAACGGGGACAGGGAACTGAAAAACTGTTTTTT.